These 17 T cell receptor beta chains were sequenced from one sample in a study of cytomegalovirus exposure and HLA in healthy donors. A multiplex PCR was run with 60 Vbeta primers and 13 Jbeta primers. Assay used: immunoSEQ multiplex PCR; TCRdb lists only in-frame clones, some missing. Counted here are around 150,000 clones, about 76% occurring once; the ten biggest clones make up roughly 2%. The sequencing input was PBMCs. These TCRs come from a female donor in good health and CMV-seronegative.

V gene TRBV5-1 combines with J gene TRBJ2-5; TRBD2 agrees at 14 bases. The trim removed 4 bases at V and 3 bases at J, leaving 5 bases unmatched. The CDR3 spans 16 residues. The V gene's germline CDR1 is SGHRS and CDR2 YFSETQ. CDR3 DNA sequence: TGCGCCAGCAGCACGGGACTAGCGGGAGTCGAAGAGACCCAGTACTTC. Its translation: CASSTGLAGVEETQYF.

In this sample, this clone turned up a few times. The V gene is TRBV6-4, the J gene TRBJ1-1; D is ambiguous. In germline, CDR1 is MRHNA, CDR2 SNTAGT. Trimming removed 2 bases at V and 1 base at J, with 8 bases between. The CDR3 spans 14 residues. Written as DNA, the CDR3 is TGTGCCAGCAGTGACAGGGCGGGGAACACTGAAGCTTTCTTT. Translating it yields CASSDRAGNTEAFF.

This chain connects TRBV2 to TRBJ2-7; D is unclear. The length of the CDR3 is 12 residues. Trimming stripped 4 bases from V and 7 bases from J, with 11 bases between. Germline V CDR1 and CDR2: SNHLY, FYNNEI. CDR3 in DNA: TGTGCCAGCAGTGGGATCCTCGGGGAGCAGTACTTC. The encoded protein is CASSGILGEQYF.

This chain connects TRBV6-4 to TRBJ1-2; D is possibly TRBD1 (5 bases). The V end was cut by 0 bases, the J end by 6 bases, with 14 bases between. Germline CDR1 reads MRHNA; CDR2 reads SNTAGT. The CDR3 covers 15 residues. In DNA, the CDR3 is TGTGCCAGCAGTGACTCGAAGGCGGGGGTTGATGGCTACACCTTC. Encoded protein: CASSDSKAGVDGYTF.

The V and J genes are TRBV2 and TRBJ2-3; D not resolved. Trimming removed 6 bases from V and 3 bases from J, with 7 bases in between. Germline values: CDR1 SNHLY, CDR2 FYNNEI. This CDR3 contains 12 residues. The CDR3 is CASRMETDTQYF. The CDR3 DNA reads TGTGCCAGCAGGATGGAGACAGATACGCAGTATTTT.

The chain combines TRBV6-1 with TRBJ2-7; 8 nucleotides match TRBD1. The germline CDR1 and CDR2 sequences are MNHNS and SASEGT. The ends lost 0 bases at V and 3 bases at J; junction bases unmatched: 4. This CDR3 has 15 residues. The CDR3 DNA is TGTGCCAGCAGTGAAGCTCCAGGGGGCGTCTACGAGCAGTACTTC. It translates to CASSEAPGGVYEQYF.

The genes are TRBV5-1 and TRBJ1-6; D gene unclear. This CDR3 comprises 17 residues. V lost 1 base and J lost 3, with 14 bases in between. The germline CDR1 and CDR2 sequences are SGHRS and YFSETQ. CDR3 in amino acids: CASSLRTEWGYNSPLHF. DNA of the CDR3: TGCGCCAGCAGCTTGAGGACTGAATGGGGCTATAATTCACCCCTCCACTTT.

The rearrangement uses TRBV2 and TRBJ1-3; D possibly corresponds to TRBD1 (6 bases). The CDR3 runs 14 residues. Germline V gene data show CDR1 as SNHLY and CDR2 as FYNNEI. V was cut by 6 bases and J by 0 bases, with 9 bases left in between. Here the CDR3 reads CASRRGGSGNTIYF. As DNA, the CDR3 is TGTGCCAGCAGGCGAGGGGGCTCTGGAAACACCATATATTTT.

The rearrangement uses TRBV5-4 and TRBJ1-2, with 8 bases identical to TRBD1. Germline lookup yields CDR1 SGHNT and CDR2 YYREEE (reference sequence). This CDR3 is built from 14 residues. J lost 1 base, V lost 4 bases, and 3 bases had no gene match. CDR3 loop: CASSQGAVNYGYTF. As DNA, the CDR3 is TGTGCCAGCAGCCAGGGGGCTGTTAACTATGGCTACACCTTC.

The chain employs TRBV6-5 and TRBJ1-2, with D perhaps matching TRBD1 (5 bases). The V gene lost 5 bases and the J gene lost 4 bases, with 14 bases spanning the gap. Germline V gene data show CDR1 as MNHEY and CDR2 as SVGAGI. The CDR3 sequence is 14 residues long. The CDR3 loop is CASSTVGGSYGYTF. For the CDR3, the DNA is TGTGCCAGCAGTACCGTCGGGGGTAGCTATGGCTACACCTTC.

The chain recombines TRBV6-5 with TRBJ1-5; 8 bases agree with TRBD1. Unmatched junction bases numbered 8, after V lost 6 bases and J lost 4 bases. CDR1 MNHEY and CDR2 SVGAGI come from the germline V gene. This CDR3 region has 15 residues. The CDR3 loop is CASRPDRGRNQPQHF. The CDR3 DNA is TGTGCCAGCAGGCCAGACAGGGGTAGAAATCAGCCCCAGCATTTT.

The chain recombines TRBV7-2 with TRBJ2-7; D unresolved. Germline V gives CDR1 SGHTA, CDR2 FQGNSA. This CDR3 is built from 12 residues. V lost 5 bases and J lost 6, with 11 bases in between. CDR3 in amino acids: CASSLPPGEQYF. The CDR3 coding sequence is TGTGCCAGCAGCCTCCCCCCCGGCGAGCAGTACTTC.

The chain has TRBV27 and TRBJ2-7; D is uncertain. V lost 7 bases and J 2 bases, leaving 15 bases between the germline ends. The CDR3 contains 14 residues. Germline V gene lookup returns CDR1 MNHEY and CDR2 SMNVEV (reference sequence). The CDR3 sequence is CASTFSGSTYEQYF. In nucleotides, the CDR3 is TGTGCCAGCACCTTCTCAGGTTCTACCTACGAGCAGTACTTC.

The table lists this clone with a few counts. The rearrangement links TRBV30 to TRBJ1-5; 8 bases match TRBD1. V lost 6 bases to trimming and J lost 7 bases; unmatched junction nucleotides: 14. Germline loops: CDR1 GTSNPN, CDR2 SVGIG (reference sequence). The CDR3 covers 15 residues. CDR3 bases: TGTGCCTGCAAAACCCCACAGGGGGAGATGCAGCCCCAGCATTTT. It codes for CACKTPQGEMQPQHF.

V and J are TRBV4-2 and TRBJ1-1; 10 bases fit TRBD1. CDR1 is LGHNA, CDR2 YNFKEQ, per germline. V shed 7 bases and J 4 bases; nucleotides not matched to a gene: 6. The CDR3 has 14 residues. For the CDR3, the DNA is TGTGCCAGCACCAGGACAGGGGGAGGCACTGAAGCTTTCTTT. Amino acids: CASTRTGGGTEAFF.

The V gene is TRBV5-1, the J gene TRBJ1-1, with 9 bases matching TRBD1. Germline values: CDR1 SGHRS, CDR2 YFSETQ. Losses at the gene ends were 1 base for V and 2 bases for J; bases not matched to a gene: 3. The CDR3 is 15 amino acids. The DNA for the CDR3 is TGCGCCAGCAGCTTGATGACAGGGGGAAACACTGAAGCTTTCTTT. This gives the protein CASSLMTGGNTEAFF.

The chain carries TRBV19 and TRBJ2-1, with D maybe TRBD2 (6 bases). CDR1 and CDR2 (germline): LNHDA, SQIVND (reference sequence). The CDR3 extends over 14 amino acids. Trimming left V 3 bases short and J 5 bases short, with 11 bases between. The CDR3 region has the DNA TGTGCCAGTAGTATGGGAGGTAGAAACAATGAGCAGTTCTTC. It codes for CASSMGGRNNEQFF.